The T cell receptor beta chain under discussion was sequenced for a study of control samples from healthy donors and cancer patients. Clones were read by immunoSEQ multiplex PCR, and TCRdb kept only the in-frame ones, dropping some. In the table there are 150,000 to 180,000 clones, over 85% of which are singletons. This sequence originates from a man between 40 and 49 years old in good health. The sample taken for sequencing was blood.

The CDR3 spells CASSYSGTDKTAFF. The CDR3 bases are TGTGCCAGCAGTTACTCGGGGACAGACAAGACGGCTTTCTTT. The chain recombines TRBV6-2 or TRBV6-3 with TRBJ1-1, with 7 nucleotides matching TRBD1. This CDR3 region has 14 residues. The trim removed 0 bases at V and 11 bases at J, leaving 9 bases unmatched. From germline, CDR1 is MNHEY and CDR2 SVGEGT.